Only a few counts were recorded for the clone carrying this T cell receptor (beta chain). Antigen: not known. The source of the sample is a study of response to subunit inactivated influenza vaccine. The study's findings and limits: Authors suggested seasonal influenza vaccinations each recruit few new T cells.

Trimming shortened V by 6 bases and J by 5 bases, and 16 bases separated the two germline ends. CDR3 length: 14 amino acids. TCRdb re-derived calls from the RT-PCR reads in MiXCR, one entry per CDR3 protein. The table includes about 700,000 distinct CDR3 sequences, less than 15% detected once. This specimen consisted of PBMCs from blood, obtained approximately 15 days before vaccination. This rearrangement joins TRBV12-3 or TRBV12-4 to TRBJ2-5; TRBD2 might be the D (7 bases). This sequence was found in a middle-aged man who received an inactivated influenza vaccine. The CDR3 nucleotides are TGTGCCAGCAGCCTCAAACAGGGAGGGGAGACCCAGTACTTC. Amino acids: CASSLKQGGETQYF.